The 28 T cell receptor beta chains below come from one sample, sequenced in a study of cytomegalovirus exposure and HLA in healthy donors. Some clones are missing from TCRdb's copy, which holds only in-frame ones; the method was immunoSEQ multiplex PCR. The top ten clones hold about 0.8% of a sample with about 360,000 clones, roughly 89% of them seen once. The sample consisted of PBMCs. These receptor sequences come from a woman under 30 in good health and CMV-seronegative.

CDR3 bases: TGTGCCAGCAGCGAAACTCAGGGACAGGGGAGAGAGCAGTACTTC. Translated: CASSETQGQGREQYF. This rearrangement joins TRBV6-1 to TRBJ2-7, with TRBD1 matching over 10 bases. V shed 6 bases and J 7 bases; nucleotides not matched to a gene: 12. Germline V CDR1 and CDR2: MNHNS, SASEGT. The CDR3 loop spans 15 amino acids.

The V call is TRBV19, the J call TRBJ2-7; a possible D gene is TRBD1 (8 bases). There are 13 residues in the CDR3. CDR1 is LNHDA, CDR2 SQIVND, per germline (reference sequence). Trimming removed 7 bases at V and 5 bases at J, with 15 bases between. The CDR3 is CASKKTGGDEQYF. DNA of the CDR3: TGTGCCAGTAAAAAAACAGGGGGGGACGAGCAGTACTTC.

The chain is built from TRBV30 and TRBJ2-1; the match to TRBD2 covers 7 bases. CDR3 length: 15 residues. The V and J ends lost 0 bases and 5 bases, in that order; junction bases with no gene match: 7. Germline values: CDR1 GTSNPN, CDR2 SVGIG (reference sequence). CDR3 region: CAWSVILAANNEQFF. The CDR3 bases are TGTGCCTGGAGTGTAATCCTAGCGGCAAACAATGAGCAGTTCTTC.

V and J are TRBV19 and TRBJ2-1; D perhaps matches TRBD2 (6 bases). There are 11 residues in the CDR3. CDR1 and CDR2 from the germline V gene are LNHDA and SQIVND (reference sequence). The CDR3 DNA reads TGTGCGAGCGGGTCCTACAATGAGCAGTTCTTC. It encodes CASGSYNEQFF.

The V call is TRBV2, the J call TRBJ2-7; TRBD1 matches at 12 bases. The CDR3 is made up of 16 amino acids. V shed 1 base and J 4 bases; nucleotides not matched to a gene: 5. In germline, CDR1 is SNHLY, CDR2 FYNNEI. CDR3 coding DNA: TGTGCCAGCAGTGAAGGGGGACAGGGGGCATTTTACGAGCAGTACTTC. It translates to CASSEGGQGAFYEQYF.

V and J are TRBV6-1 and TRBJ1-2; D unresolved. Trimming removed 4 bases at V and 8 bases at J, with 20 bases between. The CDR3 contains 15 residues. Germline CDR1 and CDR2: MNHNS and SASEGT. CDR3 sequence: CASSGFWSGMEGYTF. As DNA, the CDR3 is TGTGCCAGCAGTGGTTTCTGGTCGGGTATGGAGGGCTACACCTTC.

The chain joins TRBV27 to TRBJ2-7; 8 positions agree with TRBD2. CDR1 is MNHEY, CDR2 SMNVEV, per germline (reference sequence). The CDR3 runs 13 residues. Trimming took 6 bases from V and 6 from J; bases not matched to a gene: 7. CDR3 sequence: CASRPGGLLEQYF. As DNA, the CDR3 is TGTGCCAGCAGGCCGGGGGGGTTGCTCGAGCAGTACTTC.

This chain uses TRBV30 with TRBJ2-5, with a possible D match to TRBD2 (5 bases). This CDR3 is built from 14 residues. V dropped 4 bases and J dropped 5 bases, with 17 bases sitting between them. From germline, CDR1 is GTSNPN and CDR2 SVGIG (reference sequence). CDR3 bases: TGTGCCTGGACCGGAGGATACCCGGGGGAGACCCAGTACTTC. Its translation: CAWTGGYPGETQYF.

This clone was observed at least ten times. J is TRBJ1-5 and V is TRBV27; D is perhaps TRBD1 (5 bases). CDR3 length: 15 residues. CDR1 MNHEY and CDR2 SMNVEV come from the germline V gene (reference sequence). The V gene lost 3 bases and the J gene lost 0 bases, with 9 bases spanning the gap. CDR3 in amino acids: CASSFRGTSNQPQHF. The CDR3 bases are TGTGCCAGCAGTTTCCGGGGGACTAGCAATCAGCCCCAGCATTTT.

This chain uses TRBV5-1 with TRBJ2-1; 8 bases align to TRBD2. In germline, CDR1 is SGHRS, CDR2 YFSETQ. The CDR3 runs to 15 residues. V lost 1 base, J lost 6 bases, and 6 bases stayed unmatched. The CDR3 is CASSLLVGTSNEQFF. The CDR3 DNA reads as TGCGCCAGCAGCTTGTTGGTTGGGACTAGCAATGAGCAGTTCTTC.

This sequence joins TRBV13 and TRBJ1-3; 7 positions match TRBD1. From germline, CDR1 is PRHDT and CDR2 FYEKMQ (reference sequence). The ends lost 0 bases at V and 4 bases at J; junction bases unmatched: 0. The CDR3 loop spans 14 amino acids. CDR3 residues: CASSLGQGGNTIYF. Written as DNA, the CDR3 is TGTGCCAGCAGCTTAGGACAGGGGGGAAACACCATATATTTT. The full variable domain, with the rest looked up from reference TRBV13 and TRBJ1-3, is AAGVIQSPRHLIKEKRETATLKCYPIPRHDTVYWYQQGPGQDPQFLISFYEKMQSDKGSIPDRFSAQQFSDYHSELNMSSLELGDSALYFCASSLGQGGNTIYFGEGSWLTVV.

This rearrangement joins TRBV18 to TRBJ2-7; TRBD1 matches 8 bases. Germline-derived CDR1 and CDR2 are KGHSH and LQKENI. CDR3 length: 15 residues. The trim removed 6 bases at V and 3 bases at J, leaving 10 bases unmatched. The CDR3 region has the DNA TGTGCCAGCTCCGGTCAGGGGGCAGGGGTCTACGAGCAGTACTTC. Protein product: CASSGQGAGVYEQYF. Looking up the rest from reference TRBV18 and TRBJ2-7 gives the full variable domain: NAGVMQNPRHLVRRRGQEARLRCSPMKGHSHVYWYRQLPEEGLKFMVYLQKENIIDESGMPKERFSAEFPKEGPSILRIQQVVRGDSAAYFCASSGQGAGVYEQYFGPGTRLTVT.

The chain recombines TRBV30 with TRBJ1-5, with D hard to call. Germline loops: CDR1 GTSNPN, CDR2 SVGIG (reference sequence). V lost 0 bases and J 1 base, leaving 4 bases between the germline ends. The CDR3 runs to 13 residues. The CDR3 DNA is TGTGCCTGGAGTGTCCAAAGCAATCAGCCCCAGCATTTT. Protein: CAWSVQSNQPQHF.

The genes are TRBV6-1 and TRBJ2-5; 12 bases are a match to TRBD2. Germline CDR1 MNHNS, CDR2 SASEGT. This CDR3 region has 17 residues. V gave up 2 bases and J gave up 1 base; unmatched junction bases: 5. The CDR3 spells CASSETSGGWPQETQYF. CDR3 sequence (DNA): TGTGCCAGCAGTGAAACTAGCGGGGGGTGGCCCCAAGAGACCCAGTACTTC.

The chain combines TRBV4-1 with TRBJ2-7; 10 nucleotides agree with TRBD1. The CDR3 loop spans 14 amino acids. The ends lost 1 base at V and 6 bases at J; junction bases unmatched: 3. CDR1 is MGHRA and CDR2 is YSYEKL in the germline V gene. The CDR3 nucleotides are TGCGCCAGCAGCCAAGGACAGGGGGCGATCGAGCAGTACTTC. Residues: CASSQGQGAIEQYF.

The CDR3 DNA sequence: TGCGCCAGCAGCCAAAAACTAGCGGGAGGGCCCGAGCAGTACTTC. It encodes CASSQKLAGGPEQYF. The chain recombines TRBV4-1 with TRBJ2-7; TRBD2 matches at 13 bases. The V and J ends lost 2 bases and 6 bases, in that order; junction bases with no gene match: 4. Per the germline V gene, CDR1 is MGHRA and CDR2 is YSYEKL. The CDR3 covers 15 residues.

The rearrangement uses TRBV7-3 and TRBJ1-2; 7 nucleotides match TRBD1. Trimming cost V 5 bases and J 7 bases; bases outside gene matches: 7. The CDR3 consists of 13 residues. From germline, CDR1 is SGHTA and CDR2 FQGTGA. The chain's CDR3 is CASSLRQGAGYTF. CDR3 in DNA: TGTGCCAGCAGCCTAAGACAGGGCGCTGGCTACACCTTC.

This clone was counted a single time. V gene TRBV9 combines with J gene TRBJ2-3; 9 nucleotides match TRBD2. Per germline, CDR1 SGDLS and CDR2 YYNGEE. This CDR3 has 15 amino acids. Trimming cost V 4 bases and J 5 bases; bases outside gene matches: 8. CDR3 residues: CASSPVAGERDTQYF. The CDR3 DNA is TGTGCCAGCAGCCCGGTAGCGGGAGAGAGAGATACGCAGTATTTT.

This clone has just one count. This chain connects TRBV30 to TRBJ1-2; TRBD1 matches at 10 bases. This CDR3 comprises 15 residues. Germline V lookup: CDR1 GTSNPN, CDR2 SVGIG (reference sequence). V was clipped by 4 bases and J by 4 bases; unmatched bases: 9. CDR3 protein: CAWTGTGARFYGYTF. CDR3 DNA: TGTGCCTGGACCGGGACAGGGGCTCGTTTCTATGGCTACACCTTC.

The chain employs TRBV5-1 and TRBJ2-2; D may be TRBD2 (5 bases). Germline CDR1 and CDR2: SGHRS and YFSETQ. This CDR3 is built from 14 residues. V was cut by 4 bases and J by 3 bases, with 10 bases left in between. This chain's CDR3 is CASSLARDTGELFF. DNA of the CDR3: TGCGCCAGCAGCCTGGCGAGGGACACCGGGGAGCTGTTTTTT.

V usage is TRBV6-1 and J usage is TRBJ1-2; 9 bases line up with TRBD1. The CDR3 length is 15 residues. The germline V gene encodes CDR1 MNHNS and CDR2 SASEGT. V dropped 2 bases and J dropped 4; count of bases not matched to a gene: 5. CDR3 in amino acids: CASSERMTGGYGYTF. The CDR3 DNA follows: TGTGCCAGCAGTGAAAGGATGACAGGGGGCTATGGCTACACCTTC.

The chain employs TRBV7-9 and TRBJ2-1; D is possibly TRBD1 (5 bases). This CDR3 is 19 amino acids long. The V end lost 1 base, the J end lost 4 bases, and 23 bases lay between the germline ends. Germline V gene lookup returns CDR1 SEHNR and CDR2 FQNEAQ (reference sequence). The chain's CDR3 is CASSLVPWTPTPSYNEQFF. The CDR3 DNA is TGTGCCAGCAGCTTAGTCCCCTGGACACCAACACCCTCTTACAATGAGCAGTTCTTC.

This chain links TRBV6-4 with TRBJ1-6; TRBD1 agrees at 8 bases. CDR1 is MRHNA and CDR2 is SNTAGT in the germline V gene. The CDR3 covers 14 residues. With V trimmed by 7 bases and J by 4 bases, 3 bases remained unmatched. The CDR3 DNA reads TGTGCCAGCACCGGACAGGGATATAATTCACCCCTCCACTTT. As protein: CASTGQGYNSPLHF.

This clone showed up just once. This rearrangement joins TRBV11-2 to TRBJ2-1, with 13 nucleotides matching TRBD2. This CDR3 comprises 15 residues. Germline V gene data show CDR1 as SGHAT and CDR2 as FQNNGV. V lost 5 bases to trimming and J lost 9 bases; unmatched junction nucleotides: 7. CDR3 in DNA: TGTGCCAGCAGCCCCTGGACTAGCGGGAGTAGTGAGCAGTTCTTC. Its translation: CASSPWTSGSSEQFF.

This clone was seen once. CDR3 nucleotide sequence: TGTGCCACCCTGTCTTTTTTATTCGGGGAGCTGTTTTTT. This translates into CATLSFLFGELFF. The chain links TRBV2 to TRBJ2-2; D ambiguous. The V gene's germline CDR1 is SNHLY and CDR2 FYNNEI. CDR3 size: 13 residues. V was shortened by 10 bases and J by 7 bases, with 16 bases between the two germline ends.

This chain connects TRBV6-4 to TRBJ2-1; 9 bases are shared with TRBD1. Germline CDR1 reads MRHNA; CDR2 reads SNTAGT. Losses at the gene ends were 2 bases for V and 3 bases for J; bases not matched to a gene: 5. The length of the CDR3 is 16 residues. CDR3 region: CASSDTTGGDYNEQFF. In nucleotides, the CDR3 is TGTGCCAGCAGTGACACGACAGGGGGAGACTACAATGAGCAGTTCTTC.

The chain uses TRBV28 and TRBJ1-2; possibly TRBD1 for D (6 bases). V gave up 4 bases and J gave up 4 bases, with 13 bases separating them. CDR1 and CDR2 from the germline V gene are MDHEN and SYDVKM. This CDR3 region has 14 residues. The CDR3 region is CASSYQGGGYGYTF. CDR3 DNA: TGTGCCAGCAGTTATCAGGGAGGGGGCTATGGCTACACCTTC.

The chain carries TRBV11-2 and TRBJ1-1, with no clear D. CDR1 SGHAT and CDR2 FQNNGV come from the germline V gene. This CDR3 is 15 amino acids long. The V end was cut by 2 bases, the J end by 4 bases, with 14 bases between. The CDR3, as DNA: TGTGCCAGCAGCTTATTTCCAGGTAAACTCACTGAAGCTTTCTTT. The encoded protein is CASSLFPGKLTEAFF.